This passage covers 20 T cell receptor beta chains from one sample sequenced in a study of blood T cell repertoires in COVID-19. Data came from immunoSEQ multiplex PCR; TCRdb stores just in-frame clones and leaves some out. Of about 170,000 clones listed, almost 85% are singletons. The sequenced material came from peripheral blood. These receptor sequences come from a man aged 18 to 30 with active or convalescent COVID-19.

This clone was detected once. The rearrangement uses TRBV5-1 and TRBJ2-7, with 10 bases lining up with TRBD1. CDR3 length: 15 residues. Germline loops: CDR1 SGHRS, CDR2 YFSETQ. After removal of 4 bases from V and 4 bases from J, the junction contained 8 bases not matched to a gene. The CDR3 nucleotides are TGCGCCAGCAGCGTCGGGACAGGGGTTGGGTACGAGCAGTACTTC. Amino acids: CASSVGTGVGYEQYF.

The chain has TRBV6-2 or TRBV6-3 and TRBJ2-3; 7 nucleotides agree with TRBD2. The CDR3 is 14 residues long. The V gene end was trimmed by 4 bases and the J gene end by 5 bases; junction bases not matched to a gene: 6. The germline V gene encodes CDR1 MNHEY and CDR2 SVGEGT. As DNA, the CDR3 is TGTGCCAGCAGTTCTCAAAGGGAGGGAGATACGCAGTATTTT. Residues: CASSSQREGDTQYF.

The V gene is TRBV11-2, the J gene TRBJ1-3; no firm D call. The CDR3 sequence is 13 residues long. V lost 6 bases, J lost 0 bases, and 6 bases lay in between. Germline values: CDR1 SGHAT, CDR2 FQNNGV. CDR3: CASRYYSGNTIYF. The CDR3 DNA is TGTGCCAGCAGGTATTACTCTGGAAACACCATATATTTT. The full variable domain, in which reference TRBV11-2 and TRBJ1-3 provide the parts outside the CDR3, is EAGVAQSPRYKIIEKRQSVAFWCNPISGHATLYWYQQILGQGPKLLIQFQNNGVVDDSQLPKDRFSAERLKGVDSTLKIQPAKLEDSAVYLCASRYYSGNTIYFGEGSWLTVV.

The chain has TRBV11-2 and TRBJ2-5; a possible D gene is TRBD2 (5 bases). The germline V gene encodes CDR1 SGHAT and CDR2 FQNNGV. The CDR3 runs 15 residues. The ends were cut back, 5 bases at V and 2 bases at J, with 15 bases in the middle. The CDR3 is CASSHGHGEQETQYF. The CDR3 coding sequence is TGTGCCAGCAGCCATGGGCACGGGGAGCAAGAGACCCAGTACTTC. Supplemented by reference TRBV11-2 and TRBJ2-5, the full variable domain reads EAGVAQSPRYKIIEKRQSVAFWCNPISGHATLYWYQQILGQGPKLLIQFQNNGVVDDSQLPKDRFSAERLKGVDSTLKIQPAKLEDSAVYLCASSHGHGEQETQYFGPGTRLLVL.

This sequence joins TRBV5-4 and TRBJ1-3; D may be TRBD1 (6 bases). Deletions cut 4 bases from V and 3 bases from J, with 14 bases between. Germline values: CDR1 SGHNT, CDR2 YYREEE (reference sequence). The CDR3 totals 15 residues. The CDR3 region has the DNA TGTGCCAGCAGCCTACAGGGTTCTTTTGGAAACACCATATATTTT. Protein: CASSLQGSFGNTIYF.

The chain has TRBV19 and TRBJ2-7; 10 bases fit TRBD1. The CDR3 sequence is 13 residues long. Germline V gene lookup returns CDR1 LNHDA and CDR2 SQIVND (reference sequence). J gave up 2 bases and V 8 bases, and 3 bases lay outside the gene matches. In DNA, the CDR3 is TGTGCCAGTGGGACAGGGGTTGCCTACGAGCAGTACTTC. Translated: CASGTGVAYEQYF. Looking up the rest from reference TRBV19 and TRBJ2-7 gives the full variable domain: DGGITQSPKYLFRKEGQNVTLSCEQNLNHDAMYWYRQDPGQGLRLIYYSQIVNDFQKGDIAEGYSVSREKKESFPLTVTSAQKNPTAFYLCASGTGVAYEQYFGPGTRLTVT.

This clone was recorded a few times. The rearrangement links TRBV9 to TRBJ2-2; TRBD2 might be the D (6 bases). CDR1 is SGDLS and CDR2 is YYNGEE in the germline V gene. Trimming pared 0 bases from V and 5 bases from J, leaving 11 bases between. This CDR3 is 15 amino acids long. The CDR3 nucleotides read TGTGCCAGCAGCGTAGACGGGAGAGGGACCGGGGAGCTGTTTTTT. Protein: CASSVDGRGTGELFF.

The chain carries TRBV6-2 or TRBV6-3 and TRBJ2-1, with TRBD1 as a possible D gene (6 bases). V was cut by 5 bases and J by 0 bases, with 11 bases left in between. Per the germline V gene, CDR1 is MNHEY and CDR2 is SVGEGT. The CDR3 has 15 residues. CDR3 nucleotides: TGTGCCAGCAGTCCCGGGACAAGCTCCTACAATGAGCAGTTCTTC. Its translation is CASSPGTSSYNEQFF.

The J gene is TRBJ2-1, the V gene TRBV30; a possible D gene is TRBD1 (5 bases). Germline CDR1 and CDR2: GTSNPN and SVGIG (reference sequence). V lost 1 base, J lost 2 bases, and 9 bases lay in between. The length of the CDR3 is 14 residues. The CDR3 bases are TGTGCCTGGAGTGCCAGGGTCCCCTACAATGAGCAGTTCTTC. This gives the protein CAWSARVPYNEQFF.

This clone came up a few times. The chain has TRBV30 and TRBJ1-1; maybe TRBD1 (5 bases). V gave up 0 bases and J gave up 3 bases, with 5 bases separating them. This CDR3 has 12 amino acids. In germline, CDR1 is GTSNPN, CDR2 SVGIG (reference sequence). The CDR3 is CAWSVGDTEAFF. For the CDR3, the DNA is TGTGCCTGGAGTGTAGGGGACACTGAAGCTTTCTTT.

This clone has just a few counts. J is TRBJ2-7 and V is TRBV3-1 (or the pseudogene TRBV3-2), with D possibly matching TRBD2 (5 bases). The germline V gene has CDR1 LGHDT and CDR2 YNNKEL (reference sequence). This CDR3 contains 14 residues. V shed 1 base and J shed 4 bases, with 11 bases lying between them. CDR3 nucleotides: TGTGCCAGCAGCCAAGCTCTAGCATTGTACGAGCAGTACTTC. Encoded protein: CASSQALALYEQYF.

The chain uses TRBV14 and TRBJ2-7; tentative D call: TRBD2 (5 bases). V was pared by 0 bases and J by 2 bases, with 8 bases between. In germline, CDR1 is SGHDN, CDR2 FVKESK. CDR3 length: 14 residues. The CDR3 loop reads CASSQDLLAYEQYF. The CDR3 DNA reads TGTGCCAGCAGCCAAGATTTACTAGCCTACGAGCAGTACTTC.

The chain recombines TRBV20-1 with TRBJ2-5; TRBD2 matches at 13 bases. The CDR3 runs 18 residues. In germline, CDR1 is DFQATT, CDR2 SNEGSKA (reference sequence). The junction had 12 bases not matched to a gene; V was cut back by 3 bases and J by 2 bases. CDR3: CSASGGVPGLAGQETQYF. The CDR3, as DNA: TGCAGTGCTAGTGGGGGCGTCCCGGGACTAGCGGGACAAGAGACCCAGTACTTC.

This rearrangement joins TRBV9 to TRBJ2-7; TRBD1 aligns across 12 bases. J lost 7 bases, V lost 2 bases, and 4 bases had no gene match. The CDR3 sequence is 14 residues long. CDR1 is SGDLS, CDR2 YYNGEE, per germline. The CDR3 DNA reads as TGTGCCAGCAGCGTGGGACAGGGGGCTAGAGAGCAGTACTTC. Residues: CASSVGQGAREQYF.

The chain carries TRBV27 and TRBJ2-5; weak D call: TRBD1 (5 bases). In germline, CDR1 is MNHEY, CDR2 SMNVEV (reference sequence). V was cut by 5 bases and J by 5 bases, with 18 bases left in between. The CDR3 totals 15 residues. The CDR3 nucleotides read TGTGCCAGCAGTCACGGACAAAATCATATGGAGACCCAGTACTTC. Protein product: CASSHGQNHMETQYF.

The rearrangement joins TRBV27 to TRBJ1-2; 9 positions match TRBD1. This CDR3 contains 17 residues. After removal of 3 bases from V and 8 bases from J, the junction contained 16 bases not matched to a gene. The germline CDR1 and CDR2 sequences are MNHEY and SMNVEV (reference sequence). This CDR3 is CASSLSRDRARVEGYTF. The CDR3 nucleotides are TGTGCCAGCAGTTTGTCCCGGGACAGGGCCCGGGTTGAAGGCTACACCTTC.

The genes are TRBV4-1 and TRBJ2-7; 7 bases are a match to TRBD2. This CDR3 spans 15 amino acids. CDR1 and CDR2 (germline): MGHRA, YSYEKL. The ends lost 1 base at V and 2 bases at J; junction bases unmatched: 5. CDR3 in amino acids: CASSQVAGATYEQYF. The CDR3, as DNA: TGCGCCAGCAGCCAAGTTGCGGGAGCCACCTACGAGCAGTACTTC.

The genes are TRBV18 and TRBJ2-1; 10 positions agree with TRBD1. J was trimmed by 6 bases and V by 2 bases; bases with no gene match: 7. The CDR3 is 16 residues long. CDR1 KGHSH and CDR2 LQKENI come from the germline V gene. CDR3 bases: TGTGCCAGCTCACCAAACCGACAGGGGGCGAGCAATGAGCAGTTCTTC. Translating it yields CASSPNRQGASNEQFF.

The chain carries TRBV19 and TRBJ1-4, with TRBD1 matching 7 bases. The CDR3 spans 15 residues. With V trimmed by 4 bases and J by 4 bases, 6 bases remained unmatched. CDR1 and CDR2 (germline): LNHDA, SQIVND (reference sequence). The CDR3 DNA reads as TGTGCCAGTAGTAACCGGGACAGAAGTAATGAAAAACTGTTTTTT. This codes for CASSNRDRSNEKLFF.

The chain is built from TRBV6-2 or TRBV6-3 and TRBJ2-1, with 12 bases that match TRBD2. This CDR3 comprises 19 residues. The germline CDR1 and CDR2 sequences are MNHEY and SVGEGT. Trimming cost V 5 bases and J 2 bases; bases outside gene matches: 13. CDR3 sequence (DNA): TGTGCCAGCAGTGCTCCTAGCGGGAGGGCCCGCGCCCCCTACAATGAGCAGTTCTTC. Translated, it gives CASSAPSGRARAPYNEQFF.